Sequencing of this TCR beta chain was carried out in a study of blood T cells in healthy people across ages (dated by TCRdb to about 2015). For context, the study as a whole: In model experiments, template switching captured roughly one uniquely barcoded TCR beta cDNA molecule for every two T cells. Age-related changes in TCR beta repertoire diversity were measured in the study by deep sequencing normalized with unique cDNA molecular identifiers. The donors were divided into four age groups: young (average approximately 17 years), middle-aged (approximately 39), aged (around 67) and long-lived (roughly 86). For two donors (one aged 18 to 29 and one aged 80 or older), the study analyzed two additional independent replicas of 1 million unique cDNA reads from the same blood draw. The paper as a whole reports these results and caveats: Conclusive comparison of naive and antigen-experienced compartments was prevented by the profiling of bulk unsorted PBMCs. As age increased, observed TCR beta diversity per million T cells dropped in a roughly linear way, and a significant reduction was already evident by age 40. The long-lived group showed more naive CD4+ T cells, fewer expanded clones and increased TCR diversity than the aged group, suggesting age selection. Estimates of total diversity based on one million sequenced T cells were considered lower bounds and underestimates. The percentage of naive T cells measured by flow cytometry correlated strongly with observed TCR beta diversity. Because the CMV infection status of the donors was unknown, age-related changes in expanded clonotypes may potentially have been confounded.

Systemically healthy Caucasian individuals from Russia, 35 to 50 in total and aged roughly 6 to 100 years, were included as donors. Each donor gave roughly 9 milliliters of peripheral blood, drawn into EDTA-treated Vacutainer tubes. Ficoll-Paque density-gradient centrifugation was used to isolate PBMCs, with at least 6 million per sample. Total RNA was extracted from PBMCs with Trizol reagent, with at least 5.5 micrograms obtained per sample. Naive CD45RAhigh/CD27high T cell percentages were measured by flow cytometry on a PBMC aliquot from every donor. Receptor libraries were prepared by 5' RACE. The data were produced on an Illumina HiSeq 2500. The second PCR ran for roughly 7 to 12 cycles and used a J-beta primer mix along with a sample-barcoded 5' primer. A template-switch 5' adaptor carrying 12 random nucleotides introduced a unique molecular identifier onto each TCR beta cDNA molecule. Each sample yielded at least 2.5 million CDR3-containing paired-end reads. The Mint cDNA synthesis kit, primed by a TRBC-specific oligonucleotide, was used to synthesize first-strand cDNA from all RNA. Following uracil-DNA glycosylase treatment, all cDNA underwent a first 18-cycle PCR with the universal primers M1SS and BC2_uni_R. The source study handled its data this way. Normalization of each sample was performed by random selection of 1 million high-quality reads, each carrying a distinct molecular identifier. Reads sharing molecular identifiers were discarded rather than binned into consensus sequences. MiTCR, set to a Q25 quality threshold and the strictest error-elimination algorithm, was used for CDR3 identification, clonotype clustering and error correction. A nonparametric unseen species model with Euler transformation was used to estimate lower-bound total TCR beta diversity. TCRdb reworked the public reads: Q25 trimming with fastp, MiXCR clone assembly, productive beta chains retained. One record per CDR3 amino acid sequence lists the most common genes and DNA. TCRdb's processing, not the authors' own work, is the source of the V and J calls. The sample table lists around 700,000 distinct CDR3 sequences, 25% of them with a count of one. Clones ranked in the top ten supply 8% to 10% of the sample.

This clonotype was recorded a few times. Its antigen is currently not known. No much larger clone exists at a distance of one base, and base qualities are not known. The V end loses 5 bases and the J end loses 2 bases, and a stretch of 12 bases separates them. From the germline V gene (reference sequence), CDR1 is DFQATT and CDR2 is SNEGSKA. From cysteine to phenylalanine, the CDR3 is 13 amino acids long. CDR3 DNA is the only sequence kept; it has 39 bases, read in frame from the first base. These data were likewise used in another study, on T cells of mothers and their children. The second publication reports: Nine systemically healthy Caucasian individuals served as donors, namely three mothers together with their six children. cDNA synthesis consumed the entire amount of extracted RNA, loaded at approximately 1.4 ug RNA in each 15 ul reaction. In the second PCR, sample barcodes and 2-4 random nucleotides were introduced via the M1S primer. More than 9 million TCR beta CDR3 reads were obtained from each mother, and some 3 million reads were obtained from each child. Thymic selection shapes the output of TCR recombination in a similar way in related and unrelated pairs, and inherited differences have a minor effect. Normalized repertoire overlap was always slightly but never significantly higher in related than unrelated mother-child pairs. No persistent microchimeric T cell clones were detected, at a sensitivity of approximately 100 clones per million clonotypes. The study used deep NGS to compare TCR beta repertoires of mothers and children, seeking features distinguishing related mother-child pairs from unrelated individuals. Mothers averaged roughly 40 +/- 4 years of age and children averaged around 10 +/- 4 years. After adapter ligation with NEBNext reagents, the libraries were sequenced on Illumina HiSeq 2000 with 100+100 nt paired-end reads. To avoid cross-contamination, the mother libraries and the child libraries were prepared a month apart and sequenced in separate runs. Between about 500,000 and 2,100,000 distinct TCR beta clonotypes were identified per donor. Naive TCR beta clonotypes were estimated from low-frequency clonotypes matched to each donor's FACS-determined naive share, without sorting.

Rearrangement joined TRBV20-1 to TRBJ2-5; possibly the D gene is TRBD1, per 6 matching bases. The clonotype originates from a boy aged 5-17 years in good health. Source material: blood. The encoded CDR3 is CSAQQGPQETQYF. The bases read TGCAGTGCTCAACAGGGACCTCAAGAGACCCAGTACTTC.